One and the same sample provided the 14 T cell receptor beta chains below, sequenced in a study of cytomegalovirus exposure and HLA in healthy donors. Assay: immunoSEQ multiplex PCR; the TCRdb copy retains only in-frame clones and omits some. Of 200,000 to 250,000 clones in the sample, 80% to 90% were seen once. The source material was PBMCs. Every receptor here comes from a woman between 18 and 29 years old in good health and CMV-seropositive.

The chain has TRBV7-2 and TRBJ1-5, with D tentatively TRBD1 (5 bases). Looked up from germline, CDR1 is SGHTA and CDR2 is FQGNSA. The V end was cut by 1 base, the J end by 3 bases, with 10 bases between. CDR3 length: 15 residues. CDR3: CASSLGYRLNQPQHF. The CDR3, as DNA: TGTGCCAGCAGCTTAGGGTACAGGCTCAATCAGCCCCAGCATTTT. Drawing the rest from reference TRBV7-2 and TRBJ1-5, the complete variable domain is GAGVSQSPSNKVTEKGKDVELRCDPISGHTALYWYRQSLGQGLEFLIYFQGNSAPDKSGLPSDRFSAERTGGSVSTLTIQRTQQEDSAVYLCASSLGYRLNQPQHFGDGTRLSIL.

The V and J genes are TRBV30 and TRBJ2-1; D possibly corresponds to TRBD1 (6 bases). Trimming took 7 bases from V and 6 from J, leaving 10 bases between them. Germline V gives CDR1 GTSNPN, CDR2 SVGIG (reference sequence). The CDR3 contains 11 residues. The CDR3 DNA reads as TGTGCCTTGAACAGGGCCAATGAGCAGTTCTTC. Protein: CALNRANEQFF.

A word on this clone: Different DNA sequences within this sample yield the same CDR3. The CDR3 sequence is CASSLDRGQPQHF. The CDR3 DNA follows: TGTGCCAGCAGTTTGGACAGGGGTCAGCCCCAGCATTTT. V is TRBV27 and J is TRBJ1-5; 9 positions agree with TRBD1. V dropped 3 bases and J dropped 6; count of bases not matched to a gene: 0. This CDR3 region has 13 residues. In germline, CDR1 is MNHEY, CDR2 SMNVEV (reference sequence).

The chain recombines TRBV7-3 with TRBJ2-1, with a tentative D call TRBD2 (6 bases). The germline gives CDR1 SGHTA, CDR2 FQGTGA. The CDR3 covers 14 residues. V lost 4 bases, J lost 6 bases, and 13 bases lay in between. The CDR3 nucleotides read TGTGCCAGCAGCTATTTTGCCGGGGGCAATGAGCAGTTCTTC. This codes for CASSYFAGGNEQFF.

The rearrangement links TRBV11-2 to TRBJ1-2, with D unresolved. Germline CDR1 and CDR2: SGHAT and FQNNGV. Trimming took 5 bases from V and 7 from J, leaving 11 bases between them. This CDR3 is 12 amino acids long. DNA of the CDR3: TGTGCCAGCAGCCTCGAGGCAGCTGGCTACACCTTC. It encodes CASSLEAAGYTF.

The rearrangement uses TRBV28 and TRBJ1-2; 10 bases line up with TRBD1. Germline-derived CDR1 and CDR2 are MDHEN and SYDVKM. V dropped 7 bases and J dropped 0; count of bases not matched to a gene: 14. CDR3 length equals 18 residues. DNA for the CDR3: TGTGCCAGCATTTTGACAGGGGGCAAGAGGGGAGCTAACTATGGCTACACCTTC. Translating gives CASILTGGKRGANYGYTF.

The chain employs TRBV11-2 and TRBJ1-2, with TRBD1 as a possible D gene (5 bases). CDR1 and CDR2 (germline): SGHAT, FQNNGV. With 6 bases removed from V and 0 bases from J, the gap between germline ends came to 20 bases. The CDR3 extends over 17 amino acids. The CDR3 nucleotides are TGTGCCAGCAGTTTAAGGGGACTATCGCGCGCTAACTATGGCTACACCTTC. The encoded protein is CASSLRGLSRANYGYTF.

This sequence joins TRBV7-7 and TRBJ2-3; possibly TRBD1 for D (6 bases). The V gene's germline CDR1 is SSHAT and CDR2 FNYEAQ (reference sequence). This CDR3 comprises 12 residues. V dropped 4 bases and J dropped 5 bases, with 7 bases sitting between them. This CDR3 reads CASSSTGDTQYF. CDR3 coding DNA: TGTGCCAGCAGCTCGACAGGAGATACGCAGTATTTT. The variable domain in full, completed from reference TRBV7-7 and TRBJ2-3, reads GAGVSQSPRYKVTKRGQDVTLRCDPISSHATLYWYQQALGQGPEFLTYFNYEAQPDKSGLPSDRFSAERPEGSISTLTIQRTEQRDSAMYRCASSSTGDTQYFGPGTRLTVL.

The chain employs TRBV29-1 and TRBJ2-1; 9 bases are a match to TRBD1. Germline V gene lookup returns CDR1 SQVTM and CDR2 ANQGSEA. This CDR3 has 13 amino acids. V trimming: 4 bases; J trimming: 7 bases; junction bases outside the gene matches: 5. The CDR3 DNA sequence: TGCAGCGTTGTTCGGGACAGGGTGAATGAGCAGTTCTTC. It codes for CSVVRDRVNEQFF.

The chain combines TRBV30 with TRBJ2-7; TRBD1 is a possible D gene (6 bases). This CDR3 has 13 residues. The germline gives CDR1 GTSNPN, CDR2 SVGIG (reference sequence). Trimming took 4 bases from V and 3 from J, leaving 13 bases between them. CDR3 protein: CAWNFDRYYEQYF. The DNA of the CDR3 is TGTGCCTGGAATTTTGACAGGTACTACGAGCAGTACTTC.

This clone has at least ten counts. J is TRBJ2-1 and V is TRBV10-3; perhaps D is TRBD1 or TRBD2 (11 bases each). Germline CDR1 ENHRY, CDR2 SYGVKD. CDR3 length: 19 amino acids. The V end lost 6 bases, the J end lost 7 bases, and 31 bases lay between the germline ends. CDR3 DNA: TGTGCCATCAGCAGAGGACAGGGGGCGACTAGCGGGATTCATAATGAGCAGTTCTTC. It specifies CAISRGQGATSGIHNEQFF.

V usage is TRBV28 and J usage is TRBJ2-1; 9 bases match TRBD2. The germline V gene has CDR1 MDHEN and CDR2 SYDVKM. The CDR3 runs to 18 residues. V lost 5 bases and J lost 3; bases outside the gene matches: 14. CDR3 DNA sequence: TGTGCCAGCAGTGAATTGGGACACAGTAGCGGGGGCTACAATGAGCAGTTCTTC. Translation: CASSELGHSSGGYNEQFF.

The V gene is TRBV4-1, the J gene TRBJ2-1; 11 nucleotides agree with TRBD2. This CDR3 has 16 amino acids. Germline assignment: CDR1 MGHRA and CDR2 YSYEKL. V lost 1 base and J lost 6; bases outside the gene matches: 5. The DNA for the CDR3 is TGCGCCAGCAGCCAAGTTAGCGGGAGGGCTCTCAATGAGCAGTTCTTC. Its protein is CASSQVSGRALNEQFF.

V usage is TRBV28 and J usage is TRBJ2-7; 8 bases are shared with TRBD2. The CDR3 has 15 amino acids. Per the germline V gene, CDR1 is MDHEN and CDR2 is SYDVKM. The trim removed 7 bases at V and 3 bases at J, leaving 11 bases unmatched. The CDR3 loop reads CASTSIAGLGYEQYF. The CDR3 DNA reads as TGTGCCAGCACGTCAATAGCGGGGCTGGGCTACGAGCAGTACTTC. Together with reference TRBV28 and TRBJ2-7, the CDR3 gives the full variable domain: DVKVTQSSRYLVKRTGEKVFLECVQDMDHENMFWYRQDPGLGLRLIYFSYDVKMKEKGDIPEGYSVSREKKERFSLILESASTNQTSMYLCASTSIAGLGYEQYFGPGTRLTVT.